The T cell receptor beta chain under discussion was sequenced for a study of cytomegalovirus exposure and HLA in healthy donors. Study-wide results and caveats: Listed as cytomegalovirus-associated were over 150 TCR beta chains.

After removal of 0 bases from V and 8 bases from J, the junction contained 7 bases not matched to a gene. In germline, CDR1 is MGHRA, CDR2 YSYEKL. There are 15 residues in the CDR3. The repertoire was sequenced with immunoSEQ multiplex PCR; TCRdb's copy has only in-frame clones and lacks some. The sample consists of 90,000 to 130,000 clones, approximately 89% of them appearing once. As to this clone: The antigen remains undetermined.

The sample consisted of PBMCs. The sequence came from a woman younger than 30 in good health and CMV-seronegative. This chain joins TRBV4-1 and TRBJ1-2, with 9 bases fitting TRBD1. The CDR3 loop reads CASSQESTGGGGYTF. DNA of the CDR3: TGCGCCAGCAGCCAAGAAAGTACAGGGGGCGGGGGCTACACCTTC.